The entry below describes one T cell receptor beta chain. As yet, its antigen is unknown. Isolated RNA was reverse transcribed into cDNA used as the sequencing template. Sequencing used immunoSEQ multiplex PCR; TCRdb keeps in-frame clones, though not all of them. This table has over 90,000 clones, 55% appearing once. This record belongs to a study of CD8+ T cells in alopecia areata. The study, taken as a whole, reports: Researchers reported that TCR sharing among patients proved less clear than in mice, possibly HLA-linked.

CDR1 MNHNS and CDR2 SASEGT come from the germline V gene. V was clipped by 7 bases and J by 3 bases; unmatched bases: 9. This CDR3 contains 15 residues. This chain connects TRBV6-1 to TRBJ2-5, with TRBD1 identical over 9 bases. This clonotype was obtained from a human donor in good health. Sequences were obtained from CD4+ T cells sorted from blood. CDR3 amino acids: CASIPGTGREETQYF. CDR3 sequence (DNA): TGTGCCAGCATACCGGGGACAGGGAGGGAAGAGACCCAGTACTTC.